The 10 T cell receptor beta chains given below trace back to one sample, sequenced in a study of T cell responses to AZD1222 COVID-19 vaccine. Here immunoSEQ multiplex PCR was the method, and the copy in TCRdb shows in-frame clones only, minus some. This sample has some 100,000 clones, with about 86% found just once. The sequenced sample was peripheral blood, obtained on day 0 of AZD1222 vaccination. The source is an adult in good health.

V gene TRBV27 combines with J gene TRBJ1-4, with D hard to call. Germline V gene data show CDR1 as MNHEY and CDR2 as SMNVEV (reference sequence). CDR3 size: 15 residues. V gave up 2 bases and J gave up 2 bases, with 9 bases separating them. The CDR3 loop reads CASSLGWGTNEKLFF. The CDR3 DNA sequence: TGTGCCAGCAGTTTAGGTTGGGGTACTAATGAAAAACTGTTTTTT.

This clone has a single count. The chain combines TRBV11-3 with TRBJ2-7; D may match TRBD1 or TRBD2 (5 bases each). V shed 3 bases and J shed 6 bases, with 9 bases lying between them. This CDR3 region has 12 residues. The germline CDR1 and CDR2 sequences are SGHNT and YENEEA. Written as DNA, the CDR3 is TGTGCCAGCAGCTTGGGGGTGGGCGAGCAGTACTTC. This encodes CASSLGVGEQYF.

This chain links TRBV4-1 with TRBJ2-4, with D perhaps TRBD1 or TRBD2 (5 bases each). The CDR3 is made up of 17 amino acids. CDR1 is MGHRA, CDR2 YSYEKL, per germline. Between the trimmed V and J ends, which lost 1 base and 3 bases, there was a span of 16 bases. CDR3 in DNA: TGCGCCAGCAGCCAAGGTGGGGCCTATGGAGGCAAAAACATTCAGTACTTC. Translation gives CASSQGGAYGGKNIQYF.

The chain combines TRBV7-8 with TRBJ1-6, with a weak D call TRBD1 (6 bases). Germline assignment: CDR1 SGHVS and CDR2 FQNEAQ. V was shortened by 5 bases and J by 3 bases, with 14 bases between the two germline ends. There are 16 residues in the CDR3. In DNA, the CDR3 is TGTGCCAGCAGCCCGACGACAGGAAACTATAATTCACCCCTCCACTTT. It codes for CASSPTTGNYNSPLHF.

The chain recombines TRBV11-2 with TRBJ1-2, with 9 bases fitting TRBD1. V lost 5 bases and J lost 4; bases outside the gene matches: 11. The CDR3 extends over 16 amino acids. Looked up from germline, CDR1 is SGHAT and CDR2 is FQNNGV. CDR3: CASSAMVGQGLYGYTF. The CDR3 DNA reads TGTGCCAGCAGCGCCATGGTGGGACAGGGACTCTATGGCTACACCTTC.

This clone appeared a single time. J is TRBJ1-4 and V is TRBV4-1; D ambiguous. V dropped 1 base and J dropped 7 bases, with 10 bases sitting between them. CDR1 MGHRA and CDR2 YSYEKL come from the germline V gene. This CDR3 has 14 residues. The DNA for the CDR3 is TGCGCCAGCAGCCAAGTACCTGTAAGTGAAAAACTGTTTTTT. Its protein product is CASSQVPVSEKLFF.

Concerning this clone: Other DNA sequences in this sample translate to the same CDR3. The chain uses TRBV7-2 and TRBJ2-1, with 8 bases lining up with TRBD2. CDR3 size: 15 residues. Germline CDR1 and CDR2: SGHTA and FQGNSA. The J segment lost 4 bases and the V segment lost 1 base, leaving 3 bases of the junction unmatched. For the CDR3, the DNA is TGTGCCAGCAGCTTAGTTCGGGAGGGGTACAATGAGCAGTTCTTC. Its translation is CASSLVREGYNEQFF.

The gene calls are TRBV21-1 and TRBJ1-1. TRBV21-1 corresponds to a pseudogene. There are 15 residues in the CDR3. In nucleotides, the CDR3 is TGTGCCAGCAGCATGCGATCGGGGGAGTACACTGAAGCTTTCTTT. It is translated as CASSMRSGEYTEAFF.

The V and J genes are TRBV5-1 and TRBJ2-3; maybe TRBD2 (5 bases). This CDR3 has 15 amino acids. Germline V gene data show CDR1 as SGHRS and CDR2 as YFSETQ. Between the trimmed V and J ends, which lost 5 bases and 4 bases, there was a span of 17 bases. CDR3 sequence reads: CASSFAASRADTQYF. As DNA, the CDR3 is TGCGCCAGCAGTTTCGCCGCCTCGAGGGCAGATACGCAGTATTTT.

This clone was counted a single time. The genes are TRBV19 and TRBJ2-3; possibly TRBD1 for D (6 bases). V lost 7 bases and J 2 bases, leaving 13 bases between the germline ends. The V gene's germline CDR1 is LNHDA and CDR2 SQIVND (reference sequence). CDR3 size: 14 residues. CDR3 in DNA: TGTGCCAGTAAACAGGGCACAAACACAGATACGCAGTATTTT. Its protein is CASKQGTNTDTQYF.